This T cell receptor (beta chain) is from a study of CD8 T cells in ankylosing spondylitis. Study results and caveats: For ankylosing spondylitis blood, a TCR beta motif of seven to nine highly homologous variants appeared characteristic. Peripheral blood held disease-linked clones only at relatively low frequency, and these were CD8+.

This clonotype was recorded at least ten times. Its antigen remains unknown. The CDR3 totals 15 residues. The V and J ends lost 4 bases and 6 bases, in that order; junction bases with no gene match: 8. CDR1 SGHDN and CDR2 FVKESK come from the germline V gene. MiXCR was run by TCRdb on the 5' RACE reads, yielding one entry per CDR3 protein. The data contain some 100,000 distinct CDR3 sequences, roughly 9% of them singletons. What was sequenced was blood, either unsorted or a sorted T cell fraction (not recorded which). This receptor was obtained from a male donor with ankylosing spondylitis. The chain joins TRBV14 to TRBJ2-1; 8 bases are a match to TRBD1. CDR3 DNA sequence: TGTGCCAGCAGCCCAGACAGGGGCCGGGGCAATGAGCAGTTCTTC. It is translated as CASSPDRGRGNEQFF.